One and the same sample provided the 25 T cell receptor beta chains below, sequenced in a study of T cell responses to AZD1222 COVID-19 vaccine. The data were produced by immunoSEQ multiplex PCR, yet TCRdb's version contains in-frame clones alone and is incomplete. The sample consists of under 140,000 clones, roughly 93% of them appearing once. Sequencing used peripheral blood, obtained 28 days after the second AZD1222 dose. Receptors originate from an adult who received the AZD1222 COVID-19 vaccine.

The chain carries TRBV25-1 and TRBJ1-4; the D is unclear. The germline CDR1 and CDR2 sequences are MGHDK and SYGVNS. V gave up 11 bases and J gave up 4 bases, with 14 bases separating them. The CDR3 covers 13 residues. CDR3 bases: TGTGCCTGCTCGAGGGTAATTAATGAAAAACTGTTTTTT. Translating gives CACSRVINEKLFF. The variable domain in full, with the rest retrieved from reference TRBV25-1 and TRBJ1-4, is EADIYQTPRYLVIGTGKKITLECSQTMGHDKMYWYQQDPGMELHLIHYSYGVNSTEKGDLSSESTVSRIRTEHFPLTLESARPSHTSQYLCACSRVINEKLFFGSGTQLSVL.

The chain combines TRBV4-1 with TRBJ1-4; D is possibly TRBD1 (5 bases). Trimming cost V 4 bases and J 8 bases, with 11 bases left between them. The CDR3 is 13 amino acids. Germline CDR1 and CDR2: MGHRA and YSYEKL. The CDR3 sequence: CASSPVREEKLFF. CDR3 coding DNA: TGCGCCAGCAGCCCGGTCAGGGAAGAAAAACTGTTTTTT.

The chain links TRBV19 to TRBJ1-3; D gene uncertain. The germline CDR1 and CDR2 sequences are LNHDA and SQIVND (reference sequence). This CDR3 spans 13 amino acids. Deletions cut 4 bases from V and 4 bases from J, with 8 bases between. Written as DNA, the CDR3 is TGTGCCAGTAGTAGGGGATCCGGAAACACCATATATTTT. This sequence encodes CASSRGSGNTIYF.

The V and J genes are TRBV10-2 and TRBJ2-7, with 8 bases matching TRBD1. CDR1 is WSHSY, CDR2 SAAADI, per germline. This CDR3 has 16 amino acids. V shed 0 bases, J shed 6 bases, and the junction held 10 bases outside the gene matches. The CDR3: CASSESSTGGRSEQYF. In DNA form, the CDR3 reads TGCGCCAGCAGTGAGTCAAGTACAGGGGGTAGGAGCGAGCAGTACTTC.

The chain has TRBV14 and TRBJ2-1; no clear D. The germline gives CDR1 SGHDN, CDR2 FVKESK. The germline V and J ends were trimmed by 3 bases and 3 bases, with 9 bases remaining between them. The length of the CDR3 is 14 residues. The CDR3 DNA reads TGTGCCAGCAGCCAGACCGACCTCTACAATGAGCAGTTCTTC. This encodes CASSQTDLYNEQFF. Variable domain in full (rest from reference TRBV14 and TRBJ2-1): EAGVTQFPSHSVIEKGQTVTLRCDPISGHDNLYWYRRVMGKEIKFLLHFVKESKQDESGMPNNRFLAERTGGTYSTLKVQPAELEDSGVYFCASSQTDLYNEQFFGPGTRLTVL.

The V and J genes are TRBV6-5 and TRBJ2-3; 7 nucleotides match TRBD2. V shed 0 bases, J shed 5 bases, and the junction held 5 bases outside the gene matches. Germline V lookup: CDR1 MNHEY, CDR2 SVGAGI. The CDR3 has 15 residues. This chain's CDR3 is CASSYSMGGLDTQYF. CDR3 bases: TGTGCCAGCAGTTACTCGATGGGGGGGTTAGATACGCAGTATTTT.

J is TRBJ1-2 and V is TRBV18, with D tentatively TRBD1 (6 bases). V was shortened by 6 bases and J by 6 bases, with 17 bases between the two germline ends. Germline lookup yields CDR1 KGHSH and CDR2 LQKENI. The CDR3 contains 14 residues. CDR3 nucleotides: TGTGCCAGCTCGAACCCCGGGACATATAATGGCTACACCTTC. Its protein is CASSNPGTYNGYTF.

This clone appeared once. The rearrangement uses TRBV10-3 and TRBJ1-1; D uncertain. V was shortened by 8 bases and J by 0 bases, with 7 bases between the two germline ends. CDR1 and CDR2 from the germline V gene are ENHRY and SYGVKD. The CDR3 consists of 12 residues. CDR3 coding DNA: TGTGCCATCCGAGGACTGAACACTGAAGCTTTCTTT. Encoded protein: CAIRGLNTEAFF.

The chain uses TRBV29-1 and TRBJ2-1; tentatively, D is TRBD2 (7 bases). This CDR3 contains 13 residues. Per germline, CDR1 SQVTM and CDR2 ANQGSEA. Trimming removed 5 bases from V and 9 bases from J, with 17 bases in between. For the CDR3, the DNA is TGCAGCGTTCGAAGGGGGGGTTGGGGTGAGCAGTTCTTC. Translation: CSVRRGGWGEQFF.

The chain uses TRBV12-3 or TRBV12-4 and TRBJ1-2; 8 nucleotides agree with TRBD1. The CDR3 is 13 residues long. The ends lost 3 bases at V and 8 bases at J; junction bases unmatched: 5. CDR3 DNA sequence: TGTGCCAGCAGTTTGGAAGACAGGGGCGGCTACACCTTC. It encodes CASSLEDRGGYTF.

The chain couples TRBV7-8 to TRBJ1-1; D is perhaps TRBD1 (6 bases). CDR3 size: 13 residues. Trimming pared 2 bases from V and 3 bases from J, leaving 7 bases between. Germline V gives CDR1 SGHVS, CDR2 FQNEAQ. The CDR3 DNA is TGTGCCAGCAGCTTATCAGGGGACACTGAAGCTTTCTTT. It specifies CASSLSGDTEAFF.

The CDR3 protein is CASSSHCGVGGSLIYGYTF. CDR3 coding DNA: TGTGCCAGCAGCTCCCATTGTGGTGTAGGGGGAAGCCTCATTTATGGCTACACCTTC. This chain connects TRBV7-7 to TRBJ1-2, with D tentatively TRBD1 (6 bases). The CDR3 is 19 amino acids. Trimming cost V 4 bases and J 5 bases, with 29 bases left between them. The germline V gene encodes CDR1 SSHAT and CDR2 FNYEAQ (reference sequence).

DNA of the CDR3: TGCGCCAGCAGCCGAGTGGGCGGGAGTCCCACCGGGGAGCTGTTTTTT. Protein product: CASSRVGGSPTGELFF. This sequence joins TRBV5-1 and TRBJ2-2; TRBD2 matches 7 bases. CDR3 length equals 16 residues. After removal of 4 bases from V and 4 bases from J, the junction contained 10 bases not matched to a gene. CDR1 and CDR2 from the germline V gene are SGHRS and YFSETQ.

J is TRBJ1-1 and V is TRBV6-2 or TRBV6-3; no clear D gene. Germline assignment: CDR1 MNHEY and CDR2 SVGEGT. Deletions cut 5 bases from V and 0 bases from J, with 13 bases between. The CDR3 runs to 15 residues. The CDR3 DNA sequence: TGTGCCAGCAGTCCCACCCGACGGCTGAACACTGAAGCTTTCTTT. Protein sequence: CASSPTRRLNTEAFF.

The rearrangement links TRBV30 to TRBJ2-5, with D possibly being TRBD2 (7 bases). The ends were cut back, 7 bases at V and 5 bases at J, with 14 bases in the middle. Per germline, CDR1 GTSNPN and CDR2 SVGIG (reference sequence). The length of the CDR3 is 12 residues. In DNA, the CDR3 is TGTGCCTCTCTCAGGGGAGGGGAGACCCAGTACTTC. Protein product: CASLRGGETQYF.

The CDR3 region has the DNA TGCGCCAGCAGCCAAGTTGATTTGGGGGAAGAGACCCAGTACTTC. This translates into CASSQVDLGEETQYF. The chain recombines TRBV4-1 with TRBJ2-5; possibly TRBD1 or TRBD2 for D (5 bases each). Germline CDR1 reads MGHRA; CDR2 reads YSYEKL. V was shortened by 1 base and J by 3 bases, with 12 bases between the two germline ends. This CDR3 has 15 amino acids.

J is TRBJ1-2 and V is TRBV19, with no clear D. The CDR3 sequence is 11 residues long. Trimming cost V 8 bases and J 0 bases, with 4 bases left between them. CDR1 is LNHDA, CDR2 SQIVND, per germline (reference sequence). DNA for the CDR3: TGTGCCAGTGGGACTAACTATGGCTACACCTTC. This translates into CASGTNYGYTF.

The V call is TRBV2, the J call TRBJ2-7; perhaps TRBD1 as D (5 bases). Germline V lookup: CDR1 SNHLY, CDR2 FYNNEI. The length of the CDR3 is 13 residues. V gave up 5 bases and J gave up 3 bases, with 11 bases separating them. CDR3 in amino acids: CASSPDSLYEQYF. The CDR3 DNA sequence: TGTGCCAGCAGTCCCGACAGCCTCTACGAGCAGTACTTC.

This clone was counted only a few times. This chain joins TRBV19 and TRBJ1-5; possibly TRBD1 for D (5 bases). Trimming took off 4 bases at V and 1 base at J, with 11 bases between the two ends. The CDR3 totals 15 residues. Looked up from germline, CDR1 is LNHDA and CDR2 is SQIVND (reference sequence). The CDR3 sequence is CASSTRDPSNQPQHF. The DNA of the CDR3 is TGTGCCAGTAGTACCCGGGACCCGAGCAATCAGCCCCAGCATTTT.

Only one count was recorded for this clone. This chain links TRBV3-1 (or the pseudogene TRBV3-2) with TRBJ2-3, with D possibly being TRBD1 (5 bases). CDR3 length equals 16 residues. The germline V gene encodes CDR1 LGHDT and CDR2 YNNKEL (reference sequence). Trimming took 4 bases from V and 2 from J, leaving 16 bases between them. For the CDR3, the DNA is TGTGCCAGCAGCCCCCCGGGTGGACACACCACAGATACGCAGTATTTT. Translating it yields CASSPPGGHTTDTQYF.

The V gene is TRBV7-9, the J gene TRBJ2-6; TRBD1 might be the D (5 bases). Germline V lookup: CDR1 SEHNR, CDR2 FQNEAQ (reference sequence). Trimming took 4 bases from V and 2 from J, leaving 9 bases between them. The CDR3 totals 15 residues. Here the CDR3 reads CASSSQGTGANVLTF. The CDR3 nucleotides read TGTGCCAGCAGCTCTCAGGGTACTGGGGCCAACGTCCTGACTTTC.

The chain is built from TRBV5-6 and TRBJ1-5; weak D call: TRBD1 (5 bases). V was pared by 7 bases and J by 7 bases, with 12 bases between. The germline V gene encodes CDR1 SGHDT and CDR2 YYEEEE. CDR3 length: 12 amino acids. The CDR3: CASCLRGQPQHF. In DNA form, the CDR3 reads TGTGCCAGCTGCCTCCGGGGGCAGCCCCAGCATTTT.

This rearrangement joins TRBV19 to TRBJ1-1, with D uncertain. The V gene's germline CDR1 is LNHDA and CDR2 SQIVND (reference sequence). The V end was cut by 8 bases, the J end by 1 base, with 8 bases between. The CDR3 is 12 amino acids. In DNA, the CDR3 is TGTGCCAGTTCTTTTCCGAACACTGAAGCTTTCTTT. Its translation: CASSFPNTEAFF.

The chain is built from TRBV7-9 and TRBJ2-1, with 9 nucleotides matching TRBD1. The junction had 8 bases not matched to a gene; V was cut back by 6 bases and J by 5 bases. The germline V gene has CDR1 SEHNR and CDR2 FQNEAQ (reference sequence). The CDR3 sequence is 15 residues long. CDR3 nucleotide sequence: TGTGCCAGCAGGAGAGGGCGGACAGGGGACAATGAGCAGTTCTTC. Amino acid sequence: CASRRGRTGDNEQFF. The full variable domain, with the rest looked up from reference TRBV7-9 and TRBJ2-1, is DTGVSQNPRHKITKRGQNVTFRCDPISEHNRLYWYRQTLGQGPEFLTYFQNEAQLEKSRLLSDRFSAERPKGSFSTLEIQRTEQGDSAMYLCASRRGRTGDNEQFFGPGTRLTVL.

The chain joins TRBV25-1 to TRBJ2-2; 7 positions agree with TRBD1. This CDR3 has 17 amino acids. V shed 1 base and J 5 bases; nucleotides not matched to a gene: 10. Germline V gene lookup returns CDR1 MGHDK and CDR2 SYGVNS. CDR3 nucleotides: TGTGCCAGCAGTGAATTTATAACAGGGGAAGGGACCGGGGAGCTGTTTTTT. Its translation is CASSEFITGEGTGELFF.